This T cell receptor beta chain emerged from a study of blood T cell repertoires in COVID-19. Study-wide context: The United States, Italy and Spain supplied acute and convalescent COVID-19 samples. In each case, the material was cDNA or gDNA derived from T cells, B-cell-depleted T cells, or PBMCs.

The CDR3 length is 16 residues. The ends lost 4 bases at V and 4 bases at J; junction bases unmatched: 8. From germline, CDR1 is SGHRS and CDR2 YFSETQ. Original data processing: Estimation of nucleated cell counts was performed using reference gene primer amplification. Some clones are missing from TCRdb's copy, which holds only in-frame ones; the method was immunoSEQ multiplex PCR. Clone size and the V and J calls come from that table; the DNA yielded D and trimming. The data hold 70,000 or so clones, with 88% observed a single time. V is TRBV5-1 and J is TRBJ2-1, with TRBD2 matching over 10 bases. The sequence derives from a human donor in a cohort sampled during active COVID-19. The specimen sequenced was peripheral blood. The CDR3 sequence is CASSVLAGETYNEQFF. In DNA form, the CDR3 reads TGCGCCAGCAGCGTGCTAGCGGGAGAGACTTACAATGAGCAGTTCTTC.